This T cell receptor (beta chain) appears in the sequencing data of a study of blood T cell repertoires in COVID-19. For the study at large: Samples of COVID-19 (acute and convalescent) were obtained from the United States, Italy and Spain.

Looked up from germline, CDR1 is MGHRA and CDR2 is YSYEKL. The CDR3 has 15 residues. Between the trimmed V and J ends, which lost 0 bases and 4 bases, there was a span of 10 bases. Data came from immunoSEQ multiplex PCR; TCRdb stores just in-frame clones and leaves some out. The sample consists of some 99,000 clones, more than 70% of them appearing once. V gene TRBV4-1 combines with J gene TRBJ1-3; D not certain. Sequenced: peripheral blood. This receptor was identified in an older woman in a cohort sampled during active or convalescent COVID-19. The CDR3 sequence: CASSQDGGPGNTIYF. The CDR3 region has the DNA TGCGCCAGCAGCCAAGACGGAGGGCCAGGAAACACCATATATTTT.